This paragraph covers one TCR beta chain sequence. Its antigen is still unknown. The data derive from a study of radiotherapy plus CTLA-4 blockade in lung cancer. General observations from the study: Early shifts in blood T cell clones, with interferon-beta, reportedly predicted response best. In blood, after radiotherapy plus ipilimumab, tumor-derived TCR clones expanded.

Those patients who had chemo-refractory metastatic non-small-cell lung cancer were given focal radiation along with CTLA-4 blockade through ipilimumab. V lost 0 bases to trimming and J lost 0 bases, with 9 bases between them. Per the germline V gene, CDR1 is SGHRS and CDR2 is YFSETQ. The CDR3 extends over 15 amino acids. The protocol was immunoSEQ multiplex PCR, while the TCRdb copy is restricted to in-frame clones and leaves out a portion. Among some 100,000 clones listed, roughly 80% were seen once. This clonotype was obtained from a human donor with non-small cell lung cancer who had a partial response to radiotherapy plus ipilimumab. The chain combines TRBV5-1 with TRBJ1-1; unclear D gene. The sample was peripheral blood, taken from a patient treated with radiotherapy plus ipilimumab. The CDR3 protein is CASSLVPEMNTEAFF. The CDR3 DNA is TGCGCCAGCAGCTTGGTTCCAGAAATGAACACTGAAGCTTTCTTT.